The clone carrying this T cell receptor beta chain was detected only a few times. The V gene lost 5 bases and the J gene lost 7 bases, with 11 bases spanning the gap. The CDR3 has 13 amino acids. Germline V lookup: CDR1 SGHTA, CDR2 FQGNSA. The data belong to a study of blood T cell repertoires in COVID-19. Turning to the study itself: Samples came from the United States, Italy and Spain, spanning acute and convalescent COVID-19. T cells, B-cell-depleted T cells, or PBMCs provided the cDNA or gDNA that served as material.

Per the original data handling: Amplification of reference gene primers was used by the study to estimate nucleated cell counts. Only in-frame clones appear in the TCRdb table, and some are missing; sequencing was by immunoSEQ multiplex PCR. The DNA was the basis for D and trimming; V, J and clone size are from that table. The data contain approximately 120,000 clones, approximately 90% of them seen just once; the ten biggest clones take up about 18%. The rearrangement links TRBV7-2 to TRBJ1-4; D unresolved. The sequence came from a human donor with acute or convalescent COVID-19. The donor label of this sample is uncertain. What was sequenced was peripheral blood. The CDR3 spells CASSPQRGEKLFF. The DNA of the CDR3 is TGTGCCAGCAGCCCCCAACGGGGTGAAAAACTGTTTTTT.